Listed here are 30 T cell receptor beta chains from one sample, sequenced in a study of blood T cell repertoires in COVID-19. Using immunoSEQ multiplex PCR, the repertoire was profiled, and TCRdb retains in-frame clones only, with some absent. The table includes 210,000 or so clones, roughly 86% detected once. The material sequenced was peripheral blood. Source of these receptors: a woman aged 70-85 years with active or convalescent COVID-19.

The chain employs TRBV5-1 and TRBJ2-5; 11 bases line up with TRBD2. V lost 4 bases and J lost 1; bases outside the gene matches: 6. Germline assignment: CDR1 SGHRS and CDR2 YFSETQ. This CDR3 is built from 16 residues. In nucleotides, the CDR3 is TGCGCCAGCAGCGGCGGGACTAGCGGCCCCCAAGAGACCCAGTACTTC. Encoded protein: CASSGGTSGPQETQYF.

The V and J genes are TRBV5-6 and TRBJ1-1; the D gene is possibly TRBD1 (5 bases). The CDR3 contains 13 residues. The V and J ends lost 1 base and 2 bases respectively, with 6 bases between them. Per germline, CDR1 SGHDT and CDR2 YYEEEE. CDR3 DNA sequence: TGTGCCAGCAGCTTGAGGGGAAACACTGAAGCTTTCTTT. This gives the protein CASSLRGNTEAFF.

J is TRBJ1-6 and V is TRBV30; D remains ambiguous. Trimming took 4 bases from V and 7 from J, leaving 11 bases between them. Germline values: CDR1 GTSNPN, CDR2 SVGIG (reference sequence). The CDR3 has 13 residues. The CDR3 is CAWTKSGNSPLHF. The CDR3 bases are TGTGCCTGGACCAAAAGCGGGAATTCACCCCTCCACTTT.

The chain couples TRBV6-5 to TRBJ2-2; the D gene is possibly TRBD1 (6 bases). The germline V and J ends were trimmed by 2 bases and 5 bases, with 15 bases remaining between them. Germline loops: CDR1 MNHEY, CDR2 SVGAGI. This CDR3 is built from 16 residues. In DNA, the CDR3 is TGTGCCAGCAGTTACCAAACCGGGACATTAACCGGGGAGCTGTTTTTT. This sequence encodes CASSYQTGTLTGELFF.

This chain joins TRBV2 and TRBJ2-5; the D gene is possibly TRBD1 (6 bases). Germline-derived CDR1 and CDR2 are SNHLY and FYNNEI. V was shortened by 6 bases and J by 3 bases, with 17 bases between the two germline ends. The CDR3 covers 15 residues. CDR3 region: CASRANSGAKETQYF. The CDR3, as DNA: TGTGCCAGCAGAGCTAACTCAGGGGCTAAAGAGACCCAGTACTTC.

This chain joins TRBV7-3 and TRBJ2-3; TRBD1 aligns across 9 bases. The V segment lost 5 bases and the J segment 1 base; nucleotides outside the gene matches: 7. The V gene's germline CDR1 is SGHTA and CDR2 FQGTGA. The CDR3 is 16 residues long. The chain's CDR3 is CASSLPTGGGTDTQYF. In DNA form, the CDR3 reads TGTGCCAGCAGCCTCCCTACAGGGGGCGGCACAGATACGCAGTATTTT.

The gene calls are TRBV10-3 and TRBJ1-1; a possible D gene is TRBD1 (6 bases). The CDR3 runs 13 residues. V was trimmed by 4 bases and J by 8 bases, leaving 14 bases between them. Germline CDR1 and CDR2: ENHRY and SYGVKD. The CDR3 is CAISGGLQGEAFF. In DNA form, the CDR3 reads TGTGCCATCAGTGGGGGGCTCCAGGGGGAAGCTTTCTTT.

This chain joins TRBV19 and TRBJ2-5, with TRBD2 identical over 14 bases. V shed 4 bases, J shed 0 bases, and the junction held 7 bases outside the gene matches. Germline loops: CDR1 LNHDA, CDR2 SQIVND (reference sequence). This CDR3 has 18 amino acids. CDR3: CASSTGLAGVTYQETQYF. The CDR3 DNA reads TGTGCCAGTAGTACGGGACTAGCGGGAGTGACGTACCAAGAGACCCAGTACTTC.

This sequence joins TRBV28 and TRBJ1-1; 8 nucleotides align to TRBD1. Germline trimming cut 2 bases from V and 2 bases from J; bases unmatched to any gene: 1. Germline V CDR1 and CDR2: MDHEN, SYDVKM. The CDR3 runs to 14 residues. The CDR3 reads CASSLPGGNTEAFF. The CDR3 bases are TGTGCCAGCAGTTTACCAGGGGGCAACACTGAAGCTTTCTTT.

This chain connects TRBV11-2 to TRBJ2-7; 7 bases fit TRBD2. There are 16 residues in the CDR3. Germline V CDR1 and CDR2: SGHAT, FQNNGV. With 5 bases clipped from V and 7 bases from J, the junction kept 17 bases outside the gene matches. The CDR3 loop reads CASSPRGGLFSVEQYF. CDR3 DNA: TGTGCCAGCAGCCCCCGGGGAGGGTTGTTCTCTGTAGAGCAGTACTTC.

J is TRBJ1-1 and V is TRBV19; D gene uncertain. V gave up 7 bases and J gave up 2 bases, with 11 bases separating them. In germline, CDR1 is LNHDA, CDR2 SQIVND (reference sequence). The CDR3 is 13 amino acids. The CDR3 spells CASMRAANTEAFF. The CDR3 DNA is TGTGCCAGTATGAGGGCCGCTAACACTGAAGCTTTCTTT.

This clone has a single count. The CDR3 loop is CASSLGSNYGYTF. CDR3 in DNA: TGTGCCAGCAGCTTAGGCTCTAACTATGGCTACACCTTC. This chain connects TRBV13 to TRBJ1-2, with D uncertain. The V gene lost 0 bases and the J gene lost 0 bases, with 2 bases spanning the gap. CDR3 length equals 13 residues. Germline values: CDR1 PRHDT, CDR2 FYEKMQ (reference sequence).

This rearrangement joins TRBV5-1 to TRBJ2-1, with 8 bases identical to TRBD1. Germline V gene data show CDR1 as SGHRS and CDR2 as YFSETQ. This CDR3 spans 15 amino acids. Trimming took 3 bases from V and 3 from J; bases not matched to a gene: 5. The CDR3 region has the DNA TGCGCCAGCAGCTCAGGGGGCTTCGGCTACAATGAGCAGTTCTTC. This translates into CASSSGGFGYNEQFF.

V and J are TRBV7-2 and TRBJ2-1; a weak D match, TRBD1 (6 bases). The CDR3 is 13 amino acids. Trimming removed 1 base from V and 9 bases from J, with 10 bases in between. Germline assignment: CDR1 SGHTA and CDR2 FQGNSA. The CDR3 region has the DNA TGTGCCAGCAGCTTAGAAGGGGGATTTGAGCAGTTCTTC. Amino acids: CASSLEGGFEQFF.

The chain couples TRBV29-1 to TRBJ2-3; 12 bases match TRBD1. The CDR3 runs 16 residues. With 6 bases clipped from V and 4 bases from J, the junction kept 11 bases outside the gene matches. Germline CDR1 and CDR2: SQVTM and ANQGSEA. The CDR3 DNA sequence: TGCAGCGTCGACCACGGGACAGGGGGCTTCGCAGATACGCAGTATTTT. This translates into CSVDHGTGGFADTQYF.

CDR3 sequence: CASSPRTGTDTQYF. CDR3 in DNA: TGTGCCAGCAGTCCTCGGACTGGAACAGATACGCAGTATTTT. J is TRBJ2-3 and V is TRBV28; D may be TRBD2 (5 bases). Per the germline V gene, CDR1 is MDHEN and CDR2 is SYDVKM. The CDR3 length is 14 residues. The ends were cut back, 5 bases at V and 3 bases at J, with 12 bases in the middle. Full variable domain (outside the CDR3, taken from reference TRBV28 and TRBJ2-3): DVKVTQSSRYLVKRTGEKVFLECVQDMDHENMFWYRQDPGLGLRLIYFSYDVKMKEKGDIPEGYSVSREKKERFSLILESASTNQTSMYLCASSPRTGTDTQYFGPGTRLTVL.

The CDR3 region has the DNA TGTGCCAGCAAAATCGGGCAGGGGCGAACTAATGAAAAACTGTTTTTT. Translated, it gives CASKIGQGRTNEKLFF. The rearrangement uses TRBV2 and TRBJ1-4, with D possibly being TRBD1 (6 bases). Germline V gene data show CDR1 as SNHLY and CDR2 as FYNNEI. CDR3 length: 16 amino acids. V was trimmed by 7 bases and J by 1 base, leaving 16 bases between them.

The chain carries TRBV2 and TRBJ1-5; TRBD1 matches 10 bases. Germline V gene sequence: CDR1 SNHLY, CDR2 FYNNEI. Germline trimming cut 6 bases from V and 7 bases from J; bases unmatched to any gene: 9. The CDR3 has 15 residues. CDR3 sequence (DNA): TGTGCCAGCAGGGAGACAGGGGGCGCGGGGCAGCCCCAGCATTTT. Encoded protein: CASRETGGAGQPQHF.

The V call is TRBV27, the J call TRBJ1-6, with a tentative D call TRBD1 (5 bases). Trimming took 5 bases from V and 7 from J, leaving 12 bases between them. From germline, CDR1 is MNHEY and CDR2 SMNVEV (reference sequence). This CDR3 is built from 14 residues. The CDR3 coding sequence is TGTGCCAGCAGTCAGGGCCTGGGAAATTCACCCCTCCACTTT. This gives the protein CASSQGLGNSPLHF.

This chain uses TRBV11-2 with TRBJ1-2; D gene unclear. This CDR3 is 14 amino acids long. CDR1 is SGHAT and CDR2 is FQNNGV in the germline V gene. Trimming removed 5 bases at V and 3 bases at J, with 13 bases between. CDR3 in amino acids: CASSPPVVDYGYTF. The DNA of the CDR3 is TGTGCCAGCAGCCCCCCGGTCGTTGACTATGGCTACACCTTC.

A few counts support this clone. The chain carries TRBV6-5 and TRBJ1-2; D may be TRBD1 (5 bases). Germline V gene data show CDR1 as MNHEY and CDR2 as SVGAGI. V was cut by 2 bases and J by 3 bases, with 10 bases left in between. The CDR3 length is 14 residues. CDR3 protein: CASSYGGADYGYTF. The DNA of the CDR3 is TGTGCCAGCAGTTACGGAGGGGCGGACTATGGCTACACCTTC.

CDR3 DNA sequence: TGTGCCACCCTACAAGATGCGTCCAGGGGGATCTATGGCTACACCTTC. Amino acids: CATLQDASRGIYGYTF. The genes are TRBV2 and TRBJ1-2, with TRBD1 matching 7 bases. Germline V CDR1 and CDR2: SNHLY, FYNNEI. This CDR3 has 16 residues. V lost 10 bases to trimming and J lost 4 bases; unmatched junction nucleotides: 18. Complete variable domain (other parts from reference TRBV2 and TRBJ1-2): EPEVTQTPSHQVTQMGQEVILRCVPISNHLYFYWYRQILGQKVEFLVSFYNNEISEKSEIFDDQFSVERPDGSNFTLKIRSTKLEDSAMYFCATLQDASRGIYGYTFGSGTRLTVV.

This chain uses TRBV19 with TRBJ1-5, with 7 positions matching TRBD1. Unmatched junction bases numbered 7, after V lost 5 bases and J lost 3 bases. Germline V lookup: CDR1 LNHDA, CDR2 SQIVND (reference sequence). The CDR3 consists of 15 residues. As DNA, the CDR3 is TGTGCCAGTAGTTATGACAGGGCCCTCAATCAGCCCCAGCATTTT. Amino acid sequence: CASSYDRALNQPQHF.

The rearrangement uses TRBV2 and TRBJ1-1, with 8 positions matching TRBD1. J gave up 3 bases and V 7 bases, and 16 bases lay outside the gene matches. CDR3 length: 17 residues. Germline CDR1 SNHLY, CDR2 FYNNEI. In nucleotides, the CDR3 is TGTGCCAGCAATAGCAAAATAACCGGGACAGGAGACACTGAAGCTTTCTTT. Translated: CASNSKITGTGDTEAFF.

This clone was observed a single time. The chain is built from TRBV14 and TRBJ2-1, with TRBD2 matching 8 bases. Unmatched junction bases numbered 6, after V lost 4 bases and J lost 4 bases. The CDR3 sequence is 15 residues long. Germline V gene sequence: CDR1 SGHDN, CDR2 FVKESK. In nucleotides, the CDR3 is TGTGCCAGCAGCCGGGGACTAGGAGTTTACAATGAGCAGTTCTTC. It is translated as CASSRGLGVYNEQFF.

This chain links TRBV7-2 with TRBJ2-1; D is perhaps TRBD2 (6 bases). Trimming left V 0 bases short and J 4 bases short, with 10 bases between. The CDR3 runs 15 residues. Germline values: CDR1 SGHTA, CDR2 FQGNSA. CDR3 amino acids: CASSLAAGRYNEQFF. The CDR3 DNA sequence: TGTGCCAGCAGCTTAGCGGCGGGAAGGTACAATGAGCAGTTCTTC.

J is TRBJ1-1 and V is TRBV5-1; D is perhaps TRBD1 (5 bases). The V and J ends lost 1 base and 4 bases respectively, with 8 bases between them. The CDR3 has 13 amino acids. In germline, CDR1 is SGHRS, CDR2 YFSETQ. The CDR3 here is CASSLQGSTEAFF. The CDR3 DNA reads TGCGCCAGCAGCTTGCAGGGAAGCACTGAAGCTTTCTTT.

The chain joins TRBV27 to TRBJ2-1; 8 nucleotides agree with TRBD2. Germline loops: CDR1 MNHEY, CDR2 SMNVEV (reference sequence). Losses at the gene ends were 2 bases for V and 2 bases for J; bases not matched to a gene: 5. This CDR3 spans 16 amino acids. This CDR3 reads CASSLLPGLAYNEQFF. The CDR3 DNA is TGTGCCAGCAGTTTACTGCCGGGACTAGCCTACAATGAGCAGTTCTTC.

The chain employs TRBV6-5 and TRBJ2-5; 7 nucleotides line up with TRBD1. With 7 bases clipped from V and 6 bases from J, the junction kept 11 bases outside the gene matches. The CDR3 is made up of 14 amino acids. Looked up from germline, CDR1 is MNHEY and CDR2 is SVGAGI. The CDR3 sequence: CASNVPGQLQTQYF. CDR3 coding DNA: TGTGCCAGCAACGTCCCGGGACAGCTTCAGACCCAGTACTTC.

The J gene is TRBJ2-1, the V gene TRBV7-9; D gene uncertain. CDR1 and CDR2 from the germline V gene are SEHNR and FQNEAQ (reference sequence). This CDR3 has 16 amino acids. Trimming pared 0 bases from V and 6 bases from J, leaving 15 bases between. This CDR3 reads CASSLALGILSNEQFF. DNA of the CDR3: TGTGCCAGCAGCTTAGCCCTAGGAATCCTCTCCAATGAGCAGTTCTTC.